Listed below are T cell receptor beta chains from one sample, sequenced in a study of beta chain features in type 1 diabetes. The table came from immunoSEQ multiplex PCR; TCRdb's copy has only in-frame clones and leaves some out. Of some 240,000 clones listed, approximately 16% are singletons. The sequenced sample was naive CD4+ T cells from blood. All receptors come from a young man with type 1 diabetes. Each CDR3 is given with its conserved first and last residue. The order of the fields is D gene, J gene, clone size, V gene, CDR3 DNA, CDR3 protein. D genes are given only for firm matches. The size of a clone is reported for some rows only, either as once, few or many, or as a class for expanded clones.

>TRBD2|TRBJ2-5|few|TRBV2
TGTGCCAGCAGTGAAGCGTCGGGAGGACAAGAGACCCAGTACTTC
CASSEASGGQETQYF
>.|TRBJ1-2|few|TRBV7-9
TGTGCCAGCAGCACGGTGTACGGGGAAATCCTTGGCTACACCTTC
CASSTVYGEILGYTF
>TRBD2|TRBJ2-1|.|TRBV29-1
TGCAGCGTTGGACGGAAGCTAGCGGGAGAAGATGAGCAGTTCTTC
CSVGRKLAGEDEQFF
>.|TRBJ2-7|few|TRBV10-2
TGCGCCAGCAAGACACAGGGAGACCACGAGCAGTACTTC
CASKTQGDHEQYF
>TRBD2|TRBJ2-1|few|TRBV9
TGTGCCAGCAGCGTAATAGCGGGAGCCTACAATGAGCAGTTCTTC
CASSVIAGAYNEQFF
>.|TRBJ2-3|few|TRBV2
TGTGCCCGAACCGCGGCAGATACGCAGTATTTT
CARTAADTQYF
>.|TRBJ2-6|few|TRBV30
TGTGCAGTGGGCCATGCTGGGGCCAACGTCCTGACTTTC
CAVGHAGANVLTF
>TRBD1|TRBJ2-4|.|TRBV4-1
TGCGCCAGCAGCCAACGGGAGACAGGGGATGACATTCAGTACTTC
CASSQRETGDDIQYF
>.|TRBJ2-4|few|TRBV13
TGTGCCAGCAGCTTAGGAAACAGGCTGAATCCCCATGGAGGGACCAGATTTAAAAACATTCAGTACTTC
CASSLGNRLNPHGGTRFKNIQYF
>TRBD1|TRBJ2-5|.|TRBV6-5
TGTGCCAGCAGTTACTCTGGACAGGGGGTGGAGACCCAGTACTTC
CASSYSGQGVETQYF
>.|TRBJ2-7|.|TRBV6-5
TGTGCCAGCAGTTACCAGGGCAGGGCCGACGAGCAGTACTTC
CASSYQGRADEQYF
>.|TRBJ1-3|few|TRBV5-4
TGTGCCAGCAAAAGGGGAAACACCATATATTTT
CASKRGNTIYF
>TRBD1|TRBJ1-3|.|TRBV7-9
TGTGCCAGCAGCGCGGACAGGGACAGGAACACCATATATTTT
CASSADRDRNTIYF
>.|TRBJ2-5|.|TRBV18
TGTGCCAGCTCACCGGGTTACCGCAGGGAGACCCAGTACTTC
CASSPGYRRETQYF
>TRBD1|TRBJ1-2|few|TRBV28
TGTGCCATCCCGGTCAATGACAGGGGCCAAGCTAACTATGGCTACACCTTC
CAIPVNDRGQANYGYTF
>TRBD2|TRBJ2-2|.|TRBV29-1
TGCAGCGCCACTACTAGCGGGGAATACACCGGGGAGCTGTTTTTT
CSATTSGEYTGELFF
>.|TRBJ1-2|.|TRBV9
TGTGCCAGCAGCGCCGGACAGACCAACAACTATGGCTACACCTTC
CASSAGQTNNYGYTF
>.|TRBJ2-5|.|TRBV28
TGTGCCAGCAGAACCTCGGGGGAGTGGGAGACCCAGTACTTC
CASRTSGEWETQYF
>.|TRBJ2-3|few|TRBV2
TGTGCCAGCAGTACGACGAACACAGATACGCAGTATTTT
CASSTTNTDTQYF
>TRBD1|TRBJ2-7|.|TRBV29-1
TGCAGTGCCGAGGGACAGGGTTACGAGCAGTACTTC
CSAEGQGYEQYF
>.|TRBJ2-1|few|TRBV29-1
TGCAGCCAAATCCGGGACGTATACAATGAGCAGTTCTTC
CSQIRDVYNEQFF
>.|TRBJ2-2|.|TRBV29-1
TGCAGCGTTGTAGTAACATTGAACACCGGGGAGCTGTTTTTT
CSVVVTLNTGELFF
>.|TRBJ1-2|.|TRBV18
TGTGCCAGCTCACCACGGAGGGAAGATGGCTACACCTTC
CASSPRREDGYTF
>TRBD1|TRBJ2-5|many|TRBV29-1
TGCAGCGTTGGGTTGACAGGGCAGCAAGAGACCCAGTACTTC
CSVGLTGQQETQYF
>.|TRBJ2-7|few|TRBV28
TGTGCCAGCAGTTCGTACTACGAGCAGTACTTC
CASSSYYEQYF
>TRBD2|TRBJ2-5|few|TRBV7-7
TGTGCTAGCAGTTCTACTAGCGGGAGTTTGGGAGAGACCCAGTACTTC
CASSSTSGSLGETQYF
>.|TRBJ2-5|few|TRBV6-5
TGTGCCAGCAGTTTCGACCCGGCGGGGGAGACCCAGTACTTC
CASSFDPAGETQYF
>.|TRBJ2-2|.|TRBV27
TGTGCCAGCAGTTTAAGGCGTACCGGGGAGCTGTTTTTT
CASSLRRTGELFF
>TRBD1|TRBJ1-1|few|TRBV7-9
TGTGCCAGCAGCTCCGGGACAGGGCTTGGGGCTTTCTTT
CASSSGTGLGAFF
>.|TRBJ1-2|.|TRBV10-2
TGCGCCAGCAGTGAGTCAAAGACAGTGAACTATGGCTACACCTTC
CASSESKTVNYGYTF
>.|TRBJ2-1|.|TRBV9
TGTGCCAGCAGCCGAGGGGGGAGCTCCTACAATGAGCAGTTCTTC
CASSRGGSSYNEQFF
>.|TRBJ2-1|few|TRBV19
TGTGCCAGTAGTCCCTCGACGAGCTCCTACAATGAGCAGTTCTTC
CASSPSTSSYNEQFF
>TRBD2|TRBJ2-2|.|TRBV30
TGTGCCCGGGGGGTATGGGCCGGCACCGGGGAGCTGTTTTTT
CARGVWAGTGELFF
>.|TRBJ2-1|.|TRBV6-5
TGTGCCAGCAGTTCGACAAGGGGAGAATCGTTCTTC
CASSSTRGESFF
>.|TRBJ2-7|few|TRBV2
TGTGCAGGTCGGACCGCCTACGAGCAGTACTTC
CAGRTAYEQYF
>.|TRBJ2-3|few|TRBV15
TGTGCCACCAGCAGAGGCGGAGATACGCAGTATTTT
CATSRGGDTQYF
>TRBD2|TRBJ2-1|.|TRBV4-2
TGTGCCAGCAGCGGGTCCGGGACTAGCGGGAAGGAGCAGTTCTTC
CASSGSGTSGKEQFF
>TRBD2|TRBJ2-3|.|TRBV29-1
TGCAGCGTTGAGAGGACTAGCGAGAGCACAGATACGCAGTATTTT
CSVERTSESTDTQYF
>.|TRBJ2-5|.|TRBV10-3
TGTGCCACGCGGACAGACCAAGAGACCCAGTACTTC
CATRTDQETQYF
>TRBD1|TRBJ1-2|.|TRBV9
TGTGCCAGCAGCCCCCGGGACAGTGGCTACACCTTC
CASSPRDSGYTF
>.|TRBJ1-2|.|TRBV28
TGTGCCAGCTCCGATTCTAACTATGGCTACACCTTC
CASSDSNYGYTF
>.|TRBJ2-5|few|TRBV5-1
TGCGCCAGCAGCTTTGGGGGGCTCCAAGAGACCCAGTACTTC
CASSFGGLQETQYF
>.|TRBJ2-1|few|TRBV19
TGTGCCAGTAGTTTACAGGGATCGGAGTTCTTC
CASSLQGSEFF
>.|TRBJ1-1|.|TRBV29-1
TGCAGCGTTGTCCCTTTCCTGAACACTGAAGCTTTCTTT
CSVVPFLNTEAFF
>.|TRBJ1-3|few|TRBV29-1
TGCAGCGTTGAAGTCAGGGACACCATATATTTT
CSVEVRDTIYF
>.|TRBJ2-3|few|TRBV28
TGTGCCAGCAGTTGGACCTCAGATACGCAGTATTTT
CASSWTSDTQYF
>TRBD1|TRBJ2-7|few|TRBV9
TGTGCCAGCAGCGTAGGAGGGACAGGGGAGTACGAGCAGTACTTC
CASSVGGTGEYEQYF
>TRBD2|TRBJ2-7|.|TRBV7-2
TGTGCCAGCAGCTTGGGGACTAGCGGATCCTACGAGCAGTACTTC
CASSLGTSGSYEQYF
>TRBD1|TRBJ1-1|few|TRBV27
TGTGCCAGCAGTTTAAGAGGGACAGGGGAAGCTTTCTTT
CASSLRGTGEAFF
>.|TRBJ2-5|.|TRBV30
TGTGCCTGGAGTGTCGGACTACGCGAGACCCAGTACTTC
CAWSVGLRETQYF
>.|TRBJ2-3|few|TRBV7-9
TGTGCCAGTACCCCGGAGGGAGATACGCAGTATTTT
CASTPEGDTQYF